The 8 T cell receptor beta chains given below trace back to one sample, sequenced in a study of blood T cell repertoires in COVID-19 (TCRdb year 2020). The method behind the library was the immunoSEQ multiplex PCR assay. TCRdb carries this immuneACCESS record with in-frame sequences only. Its versions omit some clonotypes, under half of them owing to an unresolved V gene in the studies checked, with the rest unexplained. This sample gives approximately 100,000 clones in total; approximately 90% of them show up just once. The leading ten clones occupy 1.1% of the sample. Sequencing input: peripheral blood. The origin of the receptors is a human donor in a cohort sampled during active COVID-19.

The gene calls are TRBV5-4 and TRBJ2-4; D unclear. This CDR3 region has 13 residues. Germline-derived CDR1 and CDR2 are SGHNT and YYREEE (reference sequence). Trimming removed 4 bases at V and 3 bases at J, with 8 bases between. The chain's CDR3 is CASSPPGKNIQYF. The CDR3, as DNA: TGTGCCAGCAGCCCGCCGGGCAAAAACATTCAGTACTTC.

This CDR3 reads CATSTRFGTGNSPLHF. The CDR3 nucleotides are TGTGCCACCAGCACGCGGTTCGGGACAGGGAATTCACCCCTCCACTTT. The chain combines TRBV15 with TRBJ1-6, with TRBD1 matching over 9 bases. Trimming cost V 4 bases and J 7 bases; bases outside gene matches: 8. The CDR3 loop spans 16 amino acids. Germline V CDR1 and CDR2: LNHNV, YYDKDF (reference sequence).

The rearrangement uses TRBV7-9 and TRBJ2-7; maybe TRBD1 (5 bases). CDR3 length: 16 residues. The germline CDR1 and CDR2 sequences are SEHNR and FQNEAQ (reference sequence). V lost 5 bases and J 0 bases, leaving 17 bases between the germline ends. CDR3 protein: CASSPSGSSASYEQYF. The CDR3 nucleotides read TGTGCCAGCAGCCCCTCAGGGTCATCCGCCTCCTACGAGCAGTACTTC.

The CDR3 loop is CASSRWAQYNEQFF. The CDR3 bases are TGTGCCAGCAGTCGGTGGGCTCAGTACAATGAGCAGTTCTTC. The rearrangement uses TRBV27 and TRBJ2-1; D call uncertain. Looked up from germline, CDR1 is MNHEY and CDR2 is SMNVEV (reference sequence). V was cut by 5 bases and J by 4 bases, with 12 bases left in between. The CDR3 extends over 14 amino acids.

The chain uses TRBV9 and TRBJ1-1; D call uncertain. CDR3 length: 17 residues. V was trimmed by 0 bases and J by 2 bases, leaving 17 bases between them. Germline loops: CDR1 SGDLS, CDR2 YYNGEE. The CDR3 coding sequence is TGTGCCAGCAGCGTAGGAGCAGGAACAGTGCCAAACACTGAAGCTTTCTTT. It is translated as CASSVGAGTVPNTEAFF.

The gene calls are TRBV6-4 and TRBJ1-3; the D gene is possibly TRBD1 (5 bases). Trimming cost V 9 bases and J 0 bases, with 27 bases left between them. The CDR3 extends over 19 amino acids. Germline CDR1 and CDR2: MRHNA and SNTAGT. The CDR3 is CARTVWGGPPPSSGNTIYF. DNA for the CDR3: TGTGCCAGGACTGTATGGGGCGGACCCCCCCCCTCCTCTGGAAACACCATATATTTT.

The rearrangement links TRBV19 to TRBJ2-5; TRBD2 might be the D (6 bases). Trimming took off 8 bases at V and 5 bases at J, with 24 bases between the two ends. CDR3 size: 16 residues. Germline lookup yields CDR1 LNHDA and CDR2 SQIVND (reference sequence). The CDR3: CASSLYDRRERETQYF. The CDR3 DNA reads TGTGCCAGTTCTCTGTACGACCGGCGGGAACGGGAGACCCAGTACTTC.

This clone has just one count. The gene calls are TRBV27 and TRBJ2-3, with 11 bases aligning to TRBD2. The CDR3 runs to 20 residues. The germline V gene has CDR1 MNHEY and CDR2 SMNVEV (reference sequence). V lost 8 bases to trimming and J lost 0 bases; unmatched junction nucleotides: 19. The CDR3 coding sequence is TGTGCCAGCTTAAAGTATATACCGACTAGCGGGACCCATAGCACAGATACGCAGTATTTT. Translation gives CASLKYIPTSGTHSTDTQYF.